Below, 13 T cell receptor beta chains from the same sample are listed, as sequenced in a study of metastatic and nonmetastatic thyroid tumors. TCRdb reanalyzed the PCR reads with MiXCR. The sample records 30,000 to 40,000 clones, around a third being singletons. All patients were treatment-naive before thyroid surgery. The sequenced sample was tumor tissue. These receptors originate from a female donor with papillary thyroid cancer or a benign thyroid nodule (not recorded which). Some clones in this sample may be carry-over from other donors' samples.

This clone was seen more than once but under ten times. V is TRBV6-2 or TRBV6-3 and J is TRBJ1-1, with D tentatively TRBD1 (6 bases). With 3 bases removed from V and 0 bases from J, the gap between germline ends came to 20 bases. The CDR3 consists of 18 residues. Germline V gene data show CDR1 as MNHEY and CDR2 as SVGEGT. DNA for the CDR3: TGTGCCAGCAGTTATTCCGGGACCTCAAGGGGGGTGAACACTGAAGCTTTCTTT. Translation: CASSYSGTSRGVNTEAFF.

In this sample, this clone turned up a few times. The chain joins TRBV6-1 to TRBJ1-1, with D hard to call. CDR1 and CDR2 (germline): MNHNS, SASEGT. This CDR3 comprises 15 residues. V gave up 1 base and J gave up 2 bases, with 11 bases separating them. CDR3 nucleotide sequence: TGTGCCAGCAGTGAAGTTCTGACTTATAACACTGAAGCTTTCTTT. This encodes CASSEVLTYNTEAFF.

The chain is built from TRBV10-2 and TRBJ1-4; TRBD1 is a possible D gene (5 bases). The CDR3 consists of 16 residues. Trimming removed 0 bases from V and 8 bases from J, with 16 bases in between. Germline CDR1 reads WSHSY; CDR2 reads SAAADI. This CDR3 is CASSESFGGKDEKLFF. The CDR3, as DNA: TGCGCCAGCAGTGAGTCGTTTGGGGGGAAGGACGAAAAACTGTTTTTT.

The chain uses TRBV5-1 and TRBJ2-3; 7 bases line up with TRBD2. Germline-derived CDR1 and CDR2 are SGHRS and YFSETQ. V shed 1 base, J shed 7 bases, and the junction held 3 bases outside the gene matches. CDR3 size: 13 residues. As DNA, the CDR3 is TGCGCCAGCAGCTTGTGGGAGGGTAATACGCAGTATTTT. This translates into CASSLWEGNTQYF.

This clone turned up a few times. The chain combines TRBV10-3 with TRBJ2-3, with 8 bases that match TRBD1. Looked up from germline, CDR1 is ENHRY and CDR2 is SYGVKD. V lost 5 bases and J lost 0; bases outside the gene matches: 4. The length of the CDR3 is 15 residues. The CDR3 loop is CAISWTGTSTDTQYF. The CDR3 nucleotides read TGTGCCATCAGTTGGACAGGGACCAGCACAGATACGCAGTATTTT.

This clone has just a few counts. The chain carries TRBV29-1 and TRBJ2-7; 9 nucleotides agree with TRBD1. The germline CDR1 and CDR2 sequences are SQVTM and ANQGSEA. The CDR3 has 13 amino acids. V lost 7 bases, J lost 5 bases, and 9 bases stayed unmatched. The CDR3 region is CSARDRERHEQYF. DNA of the CDR3: TGCAGCGCCCGGGACAGGGAACGCCACGAGCAGTACTTC.

The chain is built from TRBV11-1 and TRBJ2-2, with TRBD2 identical over 12 bases. With V trimmed by 5 bases and J by 5 bases, 6 bases remained unmatched. In germline, CDR1 is SGHAT, CDR2 FQDESV (reference sequence). The length of the CDR3 is 16 residues. As DNA, the CDR3 is TGTGCCAGCAGCCCAGGACTAGCGGGACCTACCGGGGAGCTGTTTTTT. Amino acids: CASSPGLAGPTGELFF. Drawing the rest from reference TRBV11-1 and TRBJ2-2, the complete variable domain is EAEVAQSPRYKITEKSQAVAFWCDPISGHATLYWYRQILGQGPELLVQFQDESVVDDSQLPKDRFSAERLKGVDSTLKIQPAELGDSAMYLCASSPGLAGPTGELFFGEGSRLTVL.

The chain combines TRBV6-6 with TRBJ1-1; possible D gene TRBD1, 6 bases. CDR3 length: 15 residues. Germline V lookup: CDR1 MNHNY, CDR2 SVGAGI (reference sequence). Trimming stripped 0 bases from V and 1 base from J, with 9 bases between. CDR3 nucleotides: TGTGCCAGCAGTTACTCTAGAGGGGGGAACACTGAAGCTTTCTTT. Its translation: CASSYSRGGNTEAFF.

This clone was picked up a small number of times. The gene calls are TRBV5-1 and TRBJ2-7; D unclear. Germline CDR1 SGHRS, CDR2 YFSETQ. The CDR3 extends over 11 amino acids. V was shortened by 8 bases and J by 3 bases, with 9 bases between the two germline ends. The CDR3 DNA reads TGCGCCAGGCCTGGATTCTACGAGCAGTACTTC. Amino acids: CARPGFYEQYF.

This chain links TRBV7-2 with TRBJ2-7; maybe TRBD1 (6 bases). Trimming took 8 bases from V and 1 from J, leaving 15 bases between them. The CDR3 is 14 residues long. CDR1 is SGHTA, CDR2 FQGNSA, per germline. Here the CDR3 DNA reads TGTGCCAGCTCCCAGGACAGACCATCCTACGAGCAGTACTTC. Translation: CASSQDRPSYEQYF.

The chain couples TRBV28 to TRBJ2-3; D gene unclear. Germline lookup yields CDR1 MDHEN and CDR2 SYDVKM. V lost 5 bases to trimming and J lost 3 bases, with 3 bases between them. This CDR3 is 11 amino acids long. CDR3 nucleotides: TGTGCCAGCAGTCTTACAGATACGCAGTATTTT. Its protein product is CASSLTDTQYF. Looking up the rest from reference TRBV28 and TRBJ2-3 gives the full variable domain: DVKVTQSSRYLVKRTGEKVFLECVQDMDHENMFWYRQDPGLGLRLIYFSYDVKMKEKGDIPEGYSVSREKKERFSLILESASTNQTSMYLCASSLTDTQYFGPGTRLTVL.

This clone has a handful of counts. V is TRBV27 and J is TRBJ2-7, with TRBD2 matching 7 bases. The CDR3 spans 16 residues. V lost 2 bases to trimming and J lost 1 base; unmatched junction nucleotides: 8. The germline V gene has CDR1 MNHEY and CDR2 SMNVEV (reference sequence). CDR3 in amino acids: CASSLKKAGVSYEQYF. The CDR3, as DNA: TGTGCCAGCAGTTTAAAGAAGGCGGGGGTATCCTACGAGCAGTACTTC.

The V call is TRBV20-1, the J call TRBJ1-1, with D possibly matching TRBD1 (5 bases). The CDR3 length is 14 residues. The germline CDR1 and CDR2 sequences are DFQATT and SNEGSKA (reference sequence). V was pared by 6 bases and J by 0 bases, with 14 bases between. The CDR3 DNA reads as TGCAGTGCCCCCGAGGGGCAGATGAACACTGAAGCTTTCTTT. This encodes CSAPEGQMNTEAFF.